These T cell receptor beta chains were read from a single sample in a study of T cells after yellow fever vaccination. TCRdb passed the 5' RACE reads through MiXCR, listing each CDR3 protein once. In the table there are roughly 300,000 distinct CDR3 sequences, roughly 8.4% of which are singletons. Sequencing used PBMCs, obtained around 45 days after the first yellow fever vaccination. All receptors derive from a man aged 18 to 29 who received the YFV17D yellow fever vaccine. CDR3s include the opening cysteine and the closing phenylalanine or tryptophan. Fields, in order: V gene, J gene, clone size, D gene, CDR3 protein, CDR3 DNA. A D gene is named only where the DNA matches it firmly. Part of the rows lack a size; the others show once, few, many or a class for expanded clones.

TRBV27,TRBJ2-5,NA,TRBD1,CASSPWDRLEVETQYF,TGTGCCAGCAGTCCTTGGGACAGGCTTGAGGTAGAGACCCAGTACTTC
TRBV4-3,TRBJ1-2,NA,NA,CASSQAEQGFYGYTF,TGCGCCAGCAGCCAAGCAGAACAGGGATTTTATGGCTACACCTTC
TRBV12-3/TRBV12-4,TRBJ1-1,NA,NA,CASSFREGTEAFF,TGTGCCAGCAGTTTTAGGGAGGGTACTGAAGCTTTCTTT
TRBV10-2,TRBJ1-5,NA,NA,CATATVDSNQPQHF,TGCGCCACCGCGACAGTCGATAGCAATCAGCCCCAGCATTTT
TRBV7-2,TRBJ2-5,few,NA,CASSLRAETQYF,TGTGCCAGCAGCCTTCGCGCGGAGACCCAGTACTTC
TRBV6-5,TRBJ2-7,few,TRBD2,CASSYPTSGGNTEQYF,TGTGCCAGCAGTTACCCGACTAGCGGGGGGAATACGGAGCAGTACTTC
TRBV4-1,TRBJ2-5,few,NA,CASSQVHRGGGTQYF,TGCGCCAGCAGCCAAGTACACAGGGGGGGGGGGACCCAGTACTTC
TRBV20-1,TRBJ2-1,few,NA,CSASDFLAGNYNEQFF,TGCAGTGCTAGCGACTTCCTGGCGGGGAATTACAATGAGCAGTTCTTC
TRBV5-1,TRBJ2-3,many,TRBD2,CASSLSTSGGTDTQYF,TGCGCCAGCAGCTTATCGACTAGCGGGGGCACAGATACGCAGTATTTT
TRBV24-1,TRBJ2-3,NA,TRBD2,CATSDFLAGGIDTQYF,TGTGCCACCAGTGATTTTCTAGCGGGGGGCATAGATACGCAGTATTTT
TRBV5-1,TRBJ2-1,few,TRBD2,CASSPAGGNEQFF,TGCGCCAGCAGCCCGGCGGGGGGGAATGAGCAGTTCTTC
TRBV20-1,TRBJ1-1,NA,NA,CSAREGRETEAFF,TGCAGTGCTAGAGAGGGGCGTGAGACAGAAGCTTTCTTT
TRBV9,TRBJ2-3,NA,TRBD2,CASSGSRDVRAGAQYF,TGTGCCAGCAGCGGGAGCCGGGACGTCCGAGCGGGGGCGCAGTATTTT
TRBV5-1,TRBJ2-3,NA,TRBD2,CASSWGGALTDTQYF,TGCGCCAGCAGCTGGGGAGGGGCACTCACAGATACGCAGTATTTT
TRBV11-2,TRBJ2-5,NA,NA,CASSSNRGGETQYF,TGTGCCAGCAGCTCAAACAGGGGGGGCGAGACCCAGTACTTC
TRBV6-2/TRBV6-3,TRBJ2-1,many,NA,CASGLSISYNEQFF,TGTGCCAGCGGACTATCCATCTCCTACAATGAGCAGTTCTTC
TRBV29-1,TRBJ2-1,NA,NA,CSGNGAYEQFF,TGCAGCGGCAATGGGGCCTATGAGCAGTTCTTC
TRBV7-2,TRBJ2-2,few,NA,CASSLMVGSTGELFF,TGTGCCAGCAGCTTAATGGTTGGAAGCACCGGGGAGCTGTTTTTT
TRBV5-1,TRBJ2-1,few,TRBD1,CASSFHWTGDYNEQFF,TGCGCCAGCAGCTTCCACTGGACAGGGGACTACAATGAGCAGTTCTTC
TRBV7-9,TRBJ2-2,few,NA,CASRTSGAVGELFF,TGTGCCAGCAGAACCTCAGGGGCGGTCGGGGAGCTGTTTTTT
TRBV7-2,TRBJ2-5,NA,TRBD2,CASSPRGARGGRETQYF,TGTGCCAGCAGCCCCCGGGGGGCGCGGGGGGGAAGAGAGACCCAGTACTTC
TRBV20-1,TRBJ2-7,few,NA,CCARPNRGAYSYEQYF,TGCTGTGCTAGGCCGAATCGGGGGGCATACTCCTACGAGCAGTACTTC
TRBV5-1,TRBJ1-1,NA,NA,CASSPFRTDNTEAFF,TGCGCCAGCAGCCCGTTTAGGACAGACAACACTGAAGCTTTCTTT
TRBV27,TRBJ2-5,NA,TRBD2,CASTQRGTIQETQYF,TGTGCCAGCACGCAGCGGGGGACCATTCAAGAGACCCAGTACTTC
TRBV9,TRBJ1-3,NA,NA,CASSVESYSGNTIYF,TGTGCCAGCAGCGTAGAAAGTTACTCTGGAAACACCATATATTTT
TRBV20-1,TRBJ2-5,few,NA,CSARELQETQYF,TGCAGTGCTAGGGAGTTACAAGAGACCCAGTACTTC
TRBV20-1,TRBJ2-3,few,NA,CSASTGSDTQYF,TGCAGTGCTAGTACGGGGTCAGATACGCAGTATTTT
TRBV29-1,TRBJ2-7,NA,NA,CSAVDNSYEQYF,TGCAGCGCTGTGGACAACTCCTACGAGCAGTACTTC
TRBV14,TRBJ1-4,NA,NA,CASSQEGLGQLDEKLFF,TGTGCCAGCAGCCAAGAAGGATTAGGACAGTTGGATGAAAAACTGTTTTTT
TRBV20-1,TRBJ2-5,few,TRBD1,CSARDRGEETQYF,TGCAGTGCCCGGGACAGGGGGGAAGAGACCCAGTACTTC
TRBV5-1,TRBJ2-7,NA,NA,CASSLGASYEQYF,TGCGCCAGCAGCTTGGGGGCCAGCTACGAGCAGTACTTC
TRBV10-3,TRBJ2-3,NA,NA,CAIRGVGSTDTQYF,TGTGCCATCAGGGGAGTAGGGAGCACAGATACGCAGTATTTT
TRBV28,TRBJ2-7,NA,TRBD1,CASSWWTGAFREGGYYEQYF,TGTGCCAGCAGTTGGTGGACAGGGGCTTTCAGAGAGGGTGGATACTACGAGCAGTACTTC
TRBV7-7,TRBJ2-1,few,TRBD2,CASSLGSGGVNEQFF,TGTGCCAGCAGCTTAGGTAGCGGGGGGGTGAATGAGCAGTTCTTC
TRBV20-1,TRBJ2-6,NA,TRBD2,CSARDLGLSGNSGANVLTF,TGCAGTGCTAGAGATCTGGGACTAAGCGGAAACTCTGGGGCCAACGTCCTGACTTTC
TRBV5-1,TRBJ2-3,NA,NA,CASREGPSTDTQYF,TGCGCCAGCAGAGAGGGTCCGAGCACAGATACGCAGTATTTT
TRBV5-5,TRBJ1-2,NA,NA,CASTQQGYGYTF,TGTGCCAGCACCCAACAGGGCTATGGCTACACCTTC
TRBV5-1,TRBJ2-4,few,TRBD1,CASSASTGGGNIQYF,TGCGCCAGCAGCGCCTCGACAGGGGGCGGGAACATTCAGTACTTC
TRBV27,TRBJ2-4,NA,NA,CASTDRWAAKNIQYF,TGTGCCAGCACCGACCGGTGGGCGGCCAAAAACATTCAGTACTTC
TRBV7-2,TRBJ1-6,few,TRBD1,CASSPGGRDLSGSPLHF,TGTGCCAGCAGCCCAGGGGGTCGGGATCTGTCGGGCTCACCCCTCCACTTT
TRBV7-6,TRBJ2-1,few,NA,CASSPGRGDEQFF,TGTGCCAGCAGCCCGGGGAGGGGGGATGAGCAGTTCTTC
TRBV10-3,TRBJ1-5,many,TRBD1,CAISDPGQRYQPQHF,TGTGCCATCAGTGACCCGGGACAGAGGTATCAGCCCCAGCATTTT
TRBV27,TRBJ1-2,NA,TRBD1,CASGTGGYYGYTF,TGTGCCAGCGGAACAGGGGGTTACTATGGCTACACCTTC
TRBV3-1,TRBJ2-1,NA,NA,CASSQPLVDYNEQFF,TGTGCCAGCAGCCAGCCCCTCGTGGACTACAATGAGCAGTTCTTC
TRBV6-2/TRBV6-3,TRBJ1-6,NA,TRBD1,CASLKTGGNSPLHF,TGTGCCAGCCTGAAGACAGGGGGAAATTCACCCCTCCACTTT
TRBV4-1,TRBJ1-5,NA,NA,CASSQAPGLYQPQHF,TGCGCCAGCAGCCAAGCCCCAGGGTTGTATCAGCCCCAGCATTTT
TRBV2,TRBJ2-3,NA,NA,CASSSTFTDTQYF,TGTGCCAGCAGTTCTACATTCACAGATACGCAGTATTTT
TRBV20-1,TRBJ2-4,NA,NA,CSARGWGAGDIQYF,TGCAGTGCTAGAGGATGGGGGGCGGGGGACATTCAGTACTTC
TRBV11-3,TRBJ2-1,NA,NA,CASSTDSSSYNEQFF,TGTGCCAGCAGTACGGACTCGAGCTCCTACAATGAGCAGTTCTTC